A selection of T cell receptor beta chains follows, all from one sample in a study of CD8 T cell repertoires and HIV-1 epitope variants. Which antigens these TCRs recognize remains unknown. Only in-frame clones appear in the TCRdb table, and some are missing; sequencing was by immunoSEQ multiplex PCR. Of 2,000 to 3,000 clones in the sample, approximately 71% were seen once. Source material: cultured CD8+ T cells derived from PBMCs. The receptors shown here come from a male donor with HIV. The conserved cysteine and the conserved F or W are not part of the CDR3 here.

>TRBV29-1|TRBJ2-7
SVIKGVYEQY
>TRBV5-6|TRBJ2-7
ASSLWLASPFEQY
>TRBV27|TRBJ2-5
ASSLFQDSQETQY
>TRBV6-5|TRBJ1-5
ASSGGQGIHQPQH
>TRBV15|TRBJ2-2
ATSRDMTAGELF
>TRBV2|TRBJ2-7
ASTGGYEQY
>TRBV6-5|TRBJ2-5
ASSYSTASQETQY
>TRBV27|TRBJ1-2
ASSLSFLSANYGYT
>TRBV25-1|TRBJ1-1
ASSARGLMNTEAF
>TRBV28|TRBJ2-1
ASSSGQGGSNEQF
>TRBV7-8|TRBJ2-3
ASSPLERSTDTQY
>TRBV27|TRBJ2-5
ASSAAAQY
>TRBV7-6|TRBJ1-4
ASSFQTPTGEGLANEKLF
>TRBV7-2|TRBJ2-3
ASSPGQGNTDTQY
>TRBV2|TRBJ2-7
ASRDYEQY
>TRBV5-1|TRBJ2-2
ASRMDRANTGELF
>TRBV6-5|TRBJ2-7
ASSSRLAGVEQY
>TRBV28|TRBJ2-6
ASSRTASGANVLT
>TRBV7-2|TRBJ1-2
ARPTGGYGYT
>TRBV6-5|TRBJ1-4
ASSPQGWANEKLF
>TRBV6-1|TRBJ2-1
ASRGQGAVQF
>TRBV27|TRBJ1-1
ASSLGGGTEAF
>TRBV27|TRBJ2-7
ASSSDVSAYEQY
>TRBV29-1|TRBJ2-1
SVEDVFGGASYNEQF
>TRBV19|TRBJ1-2
ASSIGGFYGYT
>TRBV7-2|TRBJ1-5
ASSKTGTGYQPQH
>TRBV1|TRBJ2-7
TSSHSLRYEQY
>TRBV28|TRBJ2-3
ASSSPGTSGMSTDTQY
>TRBV6-5|TRBJ2-1
ASSEGGEQF
>TRBV2|TRBJ2-7
ASSAGQDSYEQY
>TRBV2|TRBJ2-5
ASSSSGPQETQY
>TRBV7-9|TRBJ1-6
ASSLDRVAYNSPLH
>TRBV6-5|TRBJ2-7
ASSGRFYEQY
>TRBV14|TRBJ2-7
ASSPTSSHREQY
>TRBV2|TRBJ1-6
ASTEGRNSPLH
>TRBV6-5|TRBJ2-7
ASSARSGSDYEQY
>TRBV5-5|TRBJ1-2
ASSLAEGGHPYGYT
>TRBV9|TRBJ2-7
ASSVDVTDEQY
>TRBV2|TRBJ2-3
ASSEALEGGRPAY
>TRBV5-8|TRBJ2-3
ASSPGTGGDTQY
>TRBV6-5|TRBJ1-1
ASSFNQGAEAF